This is a list of T cell receptor beta chains from one sample in a study of T-cell memory formation after mild COVID-19. A single record per CDR3 protein comes from TCRdb applying MiXCR to the 5' RACE reads. The data contain 250,000 to 400,000 distinct CDR3 sequences, around 15% of them singletons. Source material: PBMCs or a T cell subset sorted from them (not recorded which). The receptor source for this set is a man younger than 35 who had mild COVID-19 (a few samples of this study predate the infection). Cell type and time point are not known. CDR3s include the opening cysteine and the closing phenylalanine or tryptophan. The D gene is left open where the match is weak. Only part of the rows carry a size: once, few, many, or a class if the clone is expanded.

clone size	D gene	V gene	J gene	CDR3 DNA	CDR3 protein
few	TRBD2	TRBV4-3	TRBJ2-3	TGCGCCAGCAGCCAAGTGGCTAGCGGGGGGGCAGATACGCAGTATTTT	CASSQVASGGADTQYF
NA	NA	TRBV28	TRBJ1-5	TGTGCCAGCAGGACGATGGGGTCGGGCAATCAGCCCCAGCATTTT	CASRTMGSGNQPQHF
few	NA	TRBV12-5	TRBJ2-3	TGTGCTAGTGGTTTTAACTCAGGGGGCACAGATACGCAGTATTTT	CASGFNSGGTDTQYF
NA	TRBD2	TRBV11-2	TRBJ2-1	TGTGCCAGCAGATCTAGCGGGGGGGGTGAGCAGTTCTTC	CASRSSGGGEQFF
NA	NA	TRBV3-1	TRBJ1-5	TGTGCCAGCAGCCAAGCGGCGAGCAATCAGCCCCAGCATTTT	CASSQAASNQPQHF
few	NA	TRBV10-3	TRBJ1-2	TGTGCCATCGCCGGGATGACAAACTATGGCTACACCTTC	CAIAGMTNYGYTF
few	NA	TRBV4-1	TRBJ1-2	TGCGCCAGCAGCCAACATGCAGGTACAGAAGTTAACTATGGCTACACCTTC	CASSQHAGTEVNYGYTF
few	NA	TRBV4-1	TRBJ2-7	TGCGCCAGCAGCCAGGGTACAGGGATTCATGGGGCCTACGAGCAGTACTTC	CASSQGTGIHGAYEQYF
NA	NA	TRBV7-2	TRBJ1-5	TGTGCCAGCAGCCAGAGAACAAGCAATCAGCCCCAGCATTTT	CASSQRTSNQPQHF
few	NA	TRBV12-3/TRBV12-4	TRBJ1-1	TGTGCCAGCAGTTTAGTCCGGTTCTTCACTGAAGCTTTCTTT	CASSLVRFFTEAFF
few	NA	TRBV11-3	TRBJ2-1	TGTGCCAGCAGCGGTAACGGATACAATGAGCAGTTCTTC	CASSGNGYNEQFF
many	NA	TRBV28	TRBJ2-5	TGTGCCAGCAGGAGAACGGGAGAAGAGACCCAGTACTTC	CASRRTGEETQYF
NA	NA	TRBV29-1	TRBJ1-2	TGCAGCGTGCGAGCAGGGGTCTATGGCTACACCTTC	CSVRAGVYGYTF
NA	NA	TRBV29-1	TRBJ2-1	TGCAGCGTAGCTGACACCGCCCTGGACAATGAGCAGTTCTTC	CSVADTALDNEQFF
few	NA	TRBV15	TRBJ1-2	TGTGCCACCAGCCCCGCAGGAAACTATGGCTACACCTTC	CATSPAGNYGYTF